This T cell receptor beta chain is drawn from a study of cytomegalovirus exposure and HLA in healthy donors. Findings and limits, study-wide: In the 120 validation repertoires, a later analysis found that first-cohort TCR clusters tended to co-occur. In vitro, a few CMV-associated chains proved specific for CMV antigens. With high specificity and sensitivity, the classifier reportedly diagnosed cytomegalovirus status. The listing of roughly 160 TCR beta chains classed them as cytomegalovirus-associated.

Data came from immunoSEQ multiplex PCR; TCRdb stores just in-frame clones and leaves some out. The sample contains roughly 90,000 clones, over 85% of which appear only once. Notes on this clone: The antigen is not known. One end of the junction is discordant with germline, which a read error may explain.

The source material was PBMCs. The sequence came from a woman under 40 in good health and CMV-seropositive.

The CDR3, as DNA: TGTGCCAACAGTGGCGGGACTTTCAATGAGCAGTTCTTC. This encodes CANSGGTFNEQFF. The chain has TRBV2 and TRBJ2-1; possible D gene TRBD2, 6 bases. CDR3 length: 13 amino acids. CDR1 and CDR2 (germline): SNHLY, FYNNEI.